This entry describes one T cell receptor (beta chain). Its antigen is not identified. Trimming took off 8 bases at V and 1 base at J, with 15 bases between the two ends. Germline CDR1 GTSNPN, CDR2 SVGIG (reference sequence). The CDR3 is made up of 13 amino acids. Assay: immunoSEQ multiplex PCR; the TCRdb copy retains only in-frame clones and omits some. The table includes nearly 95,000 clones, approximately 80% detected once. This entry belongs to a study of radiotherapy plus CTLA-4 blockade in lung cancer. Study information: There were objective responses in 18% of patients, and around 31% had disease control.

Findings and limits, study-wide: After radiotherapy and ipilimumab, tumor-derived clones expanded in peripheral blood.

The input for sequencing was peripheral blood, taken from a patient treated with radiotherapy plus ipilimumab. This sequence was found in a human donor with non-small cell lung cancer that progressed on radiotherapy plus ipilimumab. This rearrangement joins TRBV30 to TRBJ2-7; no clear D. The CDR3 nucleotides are TGTGCCAGTAGTCCTCGTAGGTCCTACGAGCAGTACTTC. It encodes CASSPRRSYEQYF.